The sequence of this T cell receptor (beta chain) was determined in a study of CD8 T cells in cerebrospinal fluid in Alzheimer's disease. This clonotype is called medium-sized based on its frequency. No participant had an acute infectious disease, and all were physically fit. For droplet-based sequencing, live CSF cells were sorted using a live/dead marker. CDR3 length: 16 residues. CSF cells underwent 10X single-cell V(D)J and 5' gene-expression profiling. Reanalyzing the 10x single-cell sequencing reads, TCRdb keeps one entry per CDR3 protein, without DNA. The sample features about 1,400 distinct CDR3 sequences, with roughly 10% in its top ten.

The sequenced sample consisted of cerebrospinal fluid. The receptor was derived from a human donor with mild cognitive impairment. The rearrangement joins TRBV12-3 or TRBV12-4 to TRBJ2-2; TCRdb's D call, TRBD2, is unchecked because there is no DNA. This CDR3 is CASRRTSGGNTGELFF.